In this sample, the clone carrying this TCR beta chain turned up once. This entry is derived from a study of radiation and T cells in renal cell carcinoma. Described time point: blood 4 weeks post-SBRT, at nephrectomy. Treatment denoted: 15 Gy SBRT to primary tumor, nephrectomy 4 weeks later. CDR1 is SGHVS and CDR2 is FNYEAQ in the germline V gene. Deletions cut 3 bases from V and 5 bases from J, with 8 bases between. CDR3 length equals 13 residues. Sequenced by immunoSEQ multiplex PCR; TCRdb stores in-frame clones only, minus some. The sample lists some 64,000 clones, approximately 80% occurring once.

The sequence was obtained from a man aged 55-75 years with renal cell carcinoma. The V call is TRBV7-6, the J call TRBJ1-5; no reliable D call. Sequencing was performed on blood, taken from a patient whose treatment included radiotherapy and nephrectomy. The CDR3 spells CASSFSDYQPQHF. CDR3 bases: TGTGCCAGCAGCTTTTCTGATTATCAGCCCCAGCATTTT.